Listed below are T cell receptor beta chains from one sample, sequenced in a study of cytomegalovirus exposure and HLA in healthy donors. Data came from immunoSEQ multiplex PCR; TCRdb stores just in-frame clones and leaves some out. The sample consists of around 120,000 clones, about 76% of them appearing once. Sequences were obtained from PBMCs. These receptors originate from a man younger than 35 in good health and CMV-seronegative. Each CDR3 is given with its conserved first and last residue. D genes are given only for firm matches. For some rows the clone size is stated as once, few or many, or as a class when expanded; others skip it.

d_call clone_size j_call v_call cdr3_aa cdr3_nt
NA NA TRBJ2-3 TRBV7-6 CASSSIRGGSTDTQYF TGTGCCAGCAGCTCGATAAGGGGGGGAAGCACAGATACGCAGTATTTT
TRBD2 few TRBJ2-1 TRBV28 CASSLGDYRPFF TGTGCCAGCAGTTTAGGGGACTACCGCCCGTTCTTC
TRBD2 NA TRBJ2-3 TRBV30 CAWSVLASGGPIRDTQYF TGTGCCTGGAGTGTACTGGCTAGCGGGGGACCTATCAGAGATACGCAGTATTTT
NA NA TRBJ1-2 TRBV19 CASQPRGTTRVTYGYTF TGTGCCAGCCAACCCCGGGGGACCACCCGGGTCACCTATGGCTACACCTTC
NA NA TRBJ2-1 TRBV9 CASSVASLNEQFF TGTGCCAGCAGCGTAGCGAGTCTCAATGAGCAGTTCTTC
TRBD1 NA TRBJ2-5 TRBV11-3 CASSDRGGGTQYF TGTGCCAGCAGCGACAGGGGCGGCGGGACCCAGTACTTC
NA NA TRBJ1-1 TRBV6-1 CASSGRGVTEAFF TGTGCCAGCAGTGGTCGGGGGGTCACTGAAGCTTTCTTT
NA NA TRBJ2-1 TRBV28 CASSFALGQGHNEQFF TGTGCCAGCAGTTTCGCGCTCGGCCAGGGCCACAATGAGCAGTTCTTC
NA NA TRBJ1-2 TRBV14 CASSQDPVRLGYTF TGTGCCAGCAGCCAAGATCCGGTTCGACTAGGCTACACCTTC
NA NA TRBJ1-2 TRBV6-5 CASSYSTVAIAGGYTF TGTGCCAGCAGTTACTCGACGGTAGCGATCGCCGGGGGCTACACCTTC
TRBD2 NA TRBJ2-1 TRBV6-1 CASSEALGLAGANEQFF TGTGCCAGCAGTGAAGCGCTAGGGCTAGCGGGGGCCAATGAGCAGTTCTTC
NA NA TRBJ1-6 TRBV4-3 CASSQDRFGQNNSPLHF TGCGCCAGCAGCCAAGATCGGTTCGGTCAAAATAATTCACCCCTCCACTTT
TRBD2 NA TRBJ2-3 TRBV10-3 CAISDLQRGESDTQYF TGTGCCATCAGTGATCTGCAGCGGGGGGAATCAGATACGCAGTATTTT
NA NA TRBJ1-5 TRBV7-8 CASSFKREEQPQHF TGTGCCAGCAGCTTTAAGAGGGAGGAACAGCCCCAGCATTTT
NA NA TRBJ1-2 TRBV9 CASSVSREDYGYTF TGTGCCAGCAGCGTCTCCAGGGAGGACTATGGCTACACCTTC